This section outlines one T cell receptor (beta chain) sequence together with its context. The sample carries other DNA sequences with the same CDR3. This sample was taken from a study of control samples from healthy donors and cancer patients. V shed 6 bases and J shed 4 bases, with 10 bases lying between them. The germline CDR1 and CDR2 sequences are SEHNR and FQNEAQ (reference sequence). The CDR3 is 12 residues long. Assay used: immunoSEQ multiplex PCR; TCRdb lists only in-frame clones, some missing. The sample consists of under 200,000 clones, over 85% of them appearing once. The sample consisted of blood. The sequence came from a woman aged 55-75 years in good health. The chain is built from TRBV7-9 and TRBJ2-7; the D gene is possibly TRBD1 (6 bases). CDR3 nucleotides: TGTGCCAGCAGTTCACAGGGTTACGAGCAGTACTTC. Translated: CASSSQGYEQYF.